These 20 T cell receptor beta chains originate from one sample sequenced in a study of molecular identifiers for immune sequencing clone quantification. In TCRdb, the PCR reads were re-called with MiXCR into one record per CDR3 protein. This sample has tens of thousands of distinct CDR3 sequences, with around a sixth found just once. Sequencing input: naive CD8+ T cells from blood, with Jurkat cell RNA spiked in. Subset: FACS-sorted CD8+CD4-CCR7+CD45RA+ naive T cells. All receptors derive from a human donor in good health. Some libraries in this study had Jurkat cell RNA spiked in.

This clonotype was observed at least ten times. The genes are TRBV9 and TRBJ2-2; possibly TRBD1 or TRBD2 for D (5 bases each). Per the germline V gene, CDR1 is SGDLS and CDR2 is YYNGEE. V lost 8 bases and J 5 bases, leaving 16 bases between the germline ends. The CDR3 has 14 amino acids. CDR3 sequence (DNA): TGTGCCAGTCGAGCCGGGTGGGGGACCGGGGAGCTGTTTTTT. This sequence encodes CASRAGWGTGELFF.

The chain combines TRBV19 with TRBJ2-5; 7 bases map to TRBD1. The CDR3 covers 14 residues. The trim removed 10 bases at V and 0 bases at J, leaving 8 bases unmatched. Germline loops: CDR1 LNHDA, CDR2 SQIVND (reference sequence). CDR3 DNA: TGTGCCACCCCGGGACAGCCTTACCAAGAGACCCAGTACTTC. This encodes CATPGQPYQETQYF.

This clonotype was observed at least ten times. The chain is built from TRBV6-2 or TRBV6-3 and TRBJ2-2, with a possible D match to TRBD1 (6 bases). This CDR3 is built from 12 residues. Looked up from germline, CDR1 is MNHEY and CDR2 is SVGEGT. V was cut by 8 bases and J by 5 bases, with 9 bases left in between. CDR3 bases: TGTGCCAGCTTTGGACAGACCGGGGAGCTGTTTTTT. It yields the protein CASFGQTGELFF.

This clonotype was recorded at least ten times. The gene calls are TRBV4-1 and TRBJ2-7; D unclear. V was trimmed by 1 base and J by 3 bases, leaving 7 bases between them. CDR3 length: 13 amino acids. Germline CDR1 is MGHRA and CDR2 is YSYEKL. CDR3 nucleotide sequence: TGCGCCAGCAGCCAAGCCCCCTACTACGAGCAGTACTTC. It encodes CASSQAPYYEQYF.

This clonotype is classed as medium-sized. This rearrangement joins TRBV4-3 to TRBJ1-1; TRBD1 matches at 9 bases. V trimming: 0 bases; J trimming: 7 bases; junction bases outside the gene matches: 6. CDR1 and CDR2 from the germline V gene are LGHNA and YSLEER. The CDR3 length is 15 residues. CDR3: CASSQDPTGGGEAFF. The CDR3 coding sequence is TGCGCCAGCAGCCAAGATCCGACAGGGGGAGGTGAAGCTTTCTTT.

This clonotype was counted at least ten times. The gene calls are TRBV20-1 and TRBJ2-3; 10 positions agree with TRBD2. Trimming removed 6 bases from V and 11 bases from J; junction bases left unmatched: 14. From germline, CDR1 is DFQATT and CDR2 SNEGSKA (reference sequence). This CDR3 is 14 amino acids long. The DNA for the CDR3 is TGCAGTGCAACCAACCTAGCGGGAGAGGCTCGGCAGTATTTT. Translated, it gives CSATNLAGEARQYF.

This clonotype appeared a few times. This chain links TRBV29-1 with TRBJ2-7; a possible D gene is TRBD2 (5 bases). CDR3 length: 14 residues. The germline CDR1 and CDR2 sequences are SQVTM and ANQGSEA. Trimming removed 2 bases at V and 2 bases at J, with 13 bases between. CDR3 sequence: CSVETGYSPYEQYF. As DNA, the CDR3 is TGCAGCGTTGAAACGGGGTATAGTCCCTACGAGCAGTACTTC.

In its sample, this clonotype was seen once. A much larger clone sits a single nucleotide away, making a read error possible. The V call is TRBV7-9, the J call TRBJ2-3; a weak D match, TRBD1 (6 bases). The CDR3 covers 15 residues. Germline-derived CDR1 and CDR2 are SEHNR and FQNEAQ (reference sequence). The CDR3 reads CASSSRQAITDTQCF. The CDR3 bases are TGTGCCAGCAGCTCGCGACAGGCGATCACAGATACGCAGTGTTTT.

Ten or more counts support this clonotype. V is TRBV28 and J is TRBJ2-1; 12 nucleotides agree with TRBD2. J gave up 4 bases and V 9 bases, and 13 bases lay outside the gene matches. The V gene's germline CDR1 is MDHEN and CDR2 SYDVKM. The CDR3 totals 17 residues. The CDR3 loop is CASLGQTSGSGYNEQFF. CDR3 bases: TGTGCCAGTTTGGGACAGACTAGCGGGAGCGGATACAATGAGCAGTTCTTC.

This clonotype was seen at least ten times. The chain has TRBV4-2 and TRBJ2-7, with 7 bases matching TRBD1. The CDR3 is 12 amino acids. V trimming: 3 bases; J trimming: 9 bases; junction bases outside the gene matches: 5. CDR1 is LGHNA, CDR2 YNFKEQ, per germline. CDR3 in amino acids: CASSHTGETQYF. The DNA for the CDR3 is TGTGCCAGCAGCCATACAGGGGAGACGCAGTACTTC.

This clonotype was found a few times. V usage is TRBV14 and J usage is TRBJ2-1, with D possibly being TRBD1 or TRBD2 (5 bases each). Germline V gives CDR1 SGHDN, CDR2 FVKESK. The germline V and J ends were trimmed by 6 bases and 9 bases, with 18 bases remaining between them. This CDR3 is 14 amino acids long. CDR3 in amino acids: CASSIWDGNLEQFF. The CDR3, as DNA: TGTGCCAGCAGTATCTGGGACGGAAATCTTGAGCAGTTCTTC.

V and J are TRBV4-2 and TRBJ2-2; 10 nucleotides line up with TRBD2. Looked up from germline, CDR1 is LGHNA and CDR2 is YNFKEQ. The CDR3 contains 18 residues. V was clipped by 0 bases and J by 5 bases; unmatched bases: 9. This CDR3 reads CASSQDGSSGRWTGELFF. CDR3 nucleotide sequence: TGTGCCAGCAGCCAAGATGGAAGTAGCGGGAGGTGGACCGGGGAGCTGTTTTTT.

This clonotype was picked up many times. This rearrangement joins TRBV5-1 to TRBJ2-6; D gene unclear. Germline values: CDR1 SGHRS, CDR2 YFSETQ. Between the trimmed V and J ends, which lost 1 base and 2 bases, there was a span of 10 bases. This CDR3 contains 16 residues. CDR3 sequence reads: CASSLPLETGANVLTF. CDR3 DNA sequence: TGCGCCAGCAGCTTGCCCCTAGAAACTGGGGCCAACGTCCTGACTTTC. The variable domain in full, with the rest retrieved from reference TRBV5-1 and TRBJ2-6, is KAGVTQTPRYLIKTRGQQVTLSCSPISGHRSVSWYQQTPGQGLQFLFEYFSETQRNKGNFPGRFSGRQFSNSRSEMNVSTLELGDSALYLCASSLPLETGANVLTFGAGSRLTVL.

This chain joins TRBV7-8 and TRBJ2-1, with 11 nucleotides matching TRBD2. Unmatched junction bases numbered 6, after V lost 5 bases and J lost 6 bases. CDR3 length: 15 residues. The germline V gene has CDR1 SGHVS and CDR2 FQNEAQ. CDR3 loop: CASSELAGDINEQFF. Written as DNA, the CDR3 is TGTGCCAGCAGCGAACTAGCGGGAGACATCAATGAGCAGTTCTTC.

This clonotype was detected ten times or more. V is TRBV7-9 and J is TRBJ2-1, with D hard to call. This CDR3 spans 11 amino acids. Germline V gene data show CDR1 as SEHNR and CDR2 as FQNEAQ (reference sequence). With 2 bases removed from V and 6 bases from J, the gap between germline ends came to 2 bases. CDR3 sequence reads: CASSLLNEQFF. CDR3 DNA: TGTGCCAGCAGCTTACTCAATGAGCAGTTCTTC.

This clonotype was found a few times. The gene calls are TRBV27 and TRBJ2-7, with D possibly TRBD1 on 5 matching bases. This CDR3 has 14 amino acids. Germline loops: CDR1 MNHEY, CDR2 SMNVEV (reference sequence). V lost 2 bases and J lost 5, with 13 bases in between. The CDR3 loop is CASSLRGQLHEQYF. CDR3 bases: TGTGCCAGCAGTTTAAGGGGTCAGCTCCACGAGCAGTACTTC.

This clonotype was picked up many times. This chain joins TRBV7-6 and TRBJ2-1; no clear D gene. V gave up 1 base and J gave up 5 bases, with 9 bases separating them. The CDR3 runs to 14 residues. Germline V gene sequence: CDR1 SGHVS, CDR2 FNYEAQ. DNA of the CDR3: TGTGCCAGCAGCTTAGTCTCTCGAAACAATGAGCAGTTCTTC. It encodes CASSLVSRNNEQFF.

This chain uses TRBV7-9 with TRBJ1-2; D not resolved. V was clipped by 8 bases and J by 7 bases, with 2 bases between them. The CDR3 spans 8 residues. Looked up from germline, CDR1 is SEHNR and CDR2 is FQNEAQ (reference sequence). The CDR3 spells CASGGYTF. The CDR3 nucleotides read TGTGCCAGCGGTGGCTACACCTTC. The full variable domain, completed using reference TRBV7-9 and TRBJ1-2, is DTGVSQNPRHKITKRGQNVTFRCDPISEHNRLYWYRQTLGQGPEFLTYFQNEAQLEKSRLLSDRFSAERPKGSFSTLEIQRTEQGDSAMYLCASGGYTFGSGTRLTVV.

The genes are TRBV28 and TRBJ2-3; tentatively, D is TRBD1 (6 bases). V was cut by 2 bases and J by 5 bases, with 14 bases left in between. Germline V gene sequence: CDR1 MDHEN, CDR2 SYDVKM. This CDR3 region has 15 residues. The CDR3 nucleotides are TGTGCCAGCAGTTTAACGGGGCAGGGGTTAGATACGCAGTATTTT. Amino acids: CASSLTGQGLDTQYF.

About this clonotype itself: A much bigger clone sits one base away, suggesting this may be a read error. CDR3 sequence (DNA): TGCAGCGCTGAGGACACAGATACGCAGTATTTT. This codes for CSAEDTDTQYF. This rearrangement joins TRBV29-1 to TRBJ2-3, with D uncertain. V lost 7 bases and J lost 2, with 7 bases in between. Germline assignment: CDR1 SQVTM and CDR2 ANQGSEA. The length of the CDR3 is 11 residues.